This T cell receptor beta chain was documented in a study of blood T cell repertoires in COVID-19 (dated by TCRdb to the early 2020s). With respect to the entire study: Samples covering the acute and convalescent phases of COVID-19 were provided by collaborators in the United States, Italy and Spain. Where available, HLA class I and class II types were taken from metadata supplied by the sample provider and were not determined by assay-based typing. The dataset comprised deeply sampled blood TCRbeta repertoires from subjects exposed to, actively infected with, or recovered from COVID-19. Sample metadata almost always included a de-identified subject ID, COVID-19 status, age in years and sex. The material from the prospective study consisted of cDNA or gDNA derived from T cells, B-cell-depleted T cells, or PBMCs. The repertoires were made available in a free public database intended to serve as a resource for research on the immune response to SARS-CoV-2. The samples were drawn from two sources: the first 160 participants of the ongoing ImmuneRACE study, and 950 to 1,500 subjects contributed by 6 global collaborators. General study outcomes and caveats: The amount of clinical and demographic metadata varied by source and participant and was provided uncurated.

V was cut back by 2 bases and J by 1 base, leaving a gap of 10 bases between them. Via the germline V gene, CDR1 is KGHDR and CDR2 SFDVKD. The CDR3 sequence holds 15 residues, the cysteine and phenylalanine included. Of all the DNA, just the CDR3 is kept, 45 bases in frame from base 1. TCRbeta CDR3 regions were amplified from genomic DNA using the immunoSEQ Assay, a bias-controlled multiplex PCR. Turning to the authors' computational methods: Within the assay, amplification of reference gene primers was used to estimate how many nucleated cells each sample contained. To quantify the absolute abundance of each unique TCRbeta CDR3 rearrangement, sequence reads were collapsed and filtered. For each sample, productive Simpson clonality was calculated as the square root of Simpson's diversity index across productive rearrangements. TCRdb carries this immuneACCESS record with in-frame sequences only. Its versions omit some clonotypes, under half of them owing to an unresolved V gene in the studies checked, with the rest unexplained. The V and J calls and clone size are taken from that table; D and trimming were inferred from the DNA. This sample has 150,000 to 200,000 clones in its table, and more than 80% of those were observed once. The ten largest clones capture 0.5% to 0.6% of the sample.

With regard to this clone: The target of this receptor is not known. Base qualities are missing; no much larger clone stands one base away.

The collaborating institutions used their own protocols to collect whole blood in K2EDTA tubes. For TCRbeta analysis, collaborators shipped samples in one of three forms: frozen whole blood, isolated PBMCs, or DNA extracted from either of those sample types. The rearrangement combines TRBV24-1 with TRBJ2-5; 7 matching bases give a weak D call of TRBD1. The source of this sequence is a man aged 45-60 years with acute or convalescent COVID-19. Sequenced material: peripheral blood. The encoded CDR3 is CATSDSQGGQETQYF. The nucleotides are TGTGCCACCAGTGATTCCCAGGGGGGCCAAGAGACCCAGTACTTC.